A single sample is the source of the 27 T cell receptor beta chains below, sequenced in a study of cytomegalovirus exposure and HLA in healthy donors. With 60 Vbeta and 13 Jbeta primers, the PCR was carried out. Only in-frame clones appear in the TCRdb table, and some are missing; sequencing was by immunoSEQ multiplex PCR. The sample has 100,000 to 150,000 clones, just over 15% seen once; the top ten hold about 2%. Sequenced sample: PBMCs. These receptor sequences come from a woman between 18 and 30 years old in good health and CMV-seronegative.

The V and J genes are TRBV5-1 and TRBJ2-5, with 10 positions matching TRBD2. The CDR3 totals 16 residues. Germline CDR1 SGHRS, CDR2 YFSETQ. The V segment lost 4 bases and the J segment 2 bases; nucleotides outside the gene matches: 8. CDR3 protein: CASSPGQREGQETQYF. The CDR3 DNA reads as TGCGCCAGCAGCCCCGGCCAGCGGGAGGGACAAGAGACCCAGTACTTC. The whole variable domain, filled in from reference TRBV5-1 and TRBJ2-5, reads KAGVTQTPRYLIKTRGQQVTLSCSPISGHRSVSWYQQTPGQGLQFLFEYFSETQRNKGNFPGRFSGRQFSNSRSEMNVSTLELGDSALYLCASSPGQREGQETQYFGPGTRLLVL.

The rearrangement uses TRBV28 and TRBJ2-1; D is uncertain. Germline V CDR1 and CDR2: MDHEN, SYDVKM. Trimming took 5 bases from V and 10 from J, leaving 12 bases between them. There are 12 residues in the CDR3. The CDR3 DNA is TGTGCCAGCAGTCCCCCCACTAACGAGCAGTTCTTC. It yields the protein CASSPPTNEQFF.

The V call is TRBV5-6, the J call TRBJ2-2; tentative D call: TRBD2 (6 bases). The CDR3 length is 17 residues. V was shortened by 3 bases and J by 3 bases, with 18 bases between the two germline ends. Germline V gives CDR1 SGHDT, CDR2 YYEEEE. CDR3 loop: CASSSQDGGVDTGELFF. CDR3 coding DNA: TGTGCCAGCAGCTCCCAGGACGGGGGAGTCGACACCGGGGAGCTGTTTTTT.

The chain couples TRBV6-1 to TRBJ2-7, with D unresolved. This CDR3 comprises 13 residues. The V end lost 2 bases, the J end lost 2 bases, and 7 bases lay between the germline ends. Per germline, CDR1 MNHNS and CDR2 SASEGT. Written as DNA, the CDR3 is TGTGCCAGCAGTGAACGATCGGCCTACGAGCAGTACTTC. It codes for CASSERSAYEQYF.

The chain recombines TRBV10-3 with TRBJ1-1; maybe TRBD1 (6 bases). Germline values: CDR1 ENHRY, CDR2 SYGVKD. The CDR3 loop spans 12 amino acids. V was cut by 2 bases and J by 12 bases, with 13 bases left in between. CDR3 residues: CAISEAYRVSFF. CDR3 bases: TGTGCCATCAGTGAGGCATACAGGGTATCTTTCTTT.

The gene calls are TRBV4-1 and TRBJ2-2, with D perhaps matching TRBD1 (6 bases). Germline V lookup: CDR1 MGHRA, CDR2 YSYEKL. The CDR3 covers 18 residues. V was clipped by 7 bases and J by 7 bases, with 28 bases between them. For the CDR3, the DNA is TGCGCCAGCACTTCCATCATTCCGGAACAGGGATCAAGCGGGGAGCTGTTTTTT. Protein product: CASTSIIPEQGSSGELFF.

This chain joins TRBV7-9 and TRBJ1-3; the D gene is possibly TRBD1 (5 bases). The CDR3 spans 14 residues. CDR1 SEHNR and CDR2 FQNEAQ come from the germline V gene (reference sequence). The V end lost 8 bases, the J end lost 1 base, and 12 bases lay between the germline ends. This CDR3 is CASLTTVSGNTIYF. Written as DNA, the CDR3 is TGTGCCAGCCTCACGACAGTTTCTGGAAACACCATATATTTT.

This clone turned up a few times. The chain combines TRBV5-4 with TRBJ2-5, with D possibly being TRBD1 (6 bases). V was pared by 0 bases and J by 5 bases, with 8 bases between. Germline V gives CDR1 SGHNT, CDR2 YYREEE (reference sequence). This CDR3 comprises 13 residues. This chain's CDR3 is CASSLGQEETQYF. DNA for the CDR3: TGTGCCAGCAGCTTGGGACAGGAGGAGACCCAGTACTTC.

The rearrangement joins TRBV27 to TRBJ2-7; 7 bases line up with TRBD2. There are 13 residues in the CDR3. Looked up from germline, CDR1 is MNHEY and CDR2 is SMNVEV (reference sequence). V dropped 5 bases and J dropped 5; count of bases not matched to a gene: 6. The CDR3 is CASSPSTSHEQYF. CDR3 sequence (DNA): TGTGCCAGCAGTCCGTCGACTAGCCACGAGCAGTACTTC.

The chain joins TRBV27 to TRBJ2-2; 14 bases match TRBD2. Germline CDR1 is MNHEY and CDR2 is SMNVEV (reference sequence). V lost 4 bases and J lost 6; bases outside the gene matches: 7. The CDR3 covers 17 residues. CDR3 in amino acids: CASSSTSGRAGAGELFF. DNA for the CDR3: TGTGCCAGCAGTTCGACTAGCGGGAGGGCCGGGGCCGGGGAGCTGTTTTTT.

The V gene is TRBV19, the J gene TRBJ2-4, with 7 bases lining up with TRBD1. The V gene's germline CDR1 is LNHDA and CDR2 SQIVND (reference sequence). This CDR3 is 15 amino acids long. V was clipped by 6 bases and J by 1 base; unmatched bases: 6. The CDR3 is CASSSTGAAKNIQYF. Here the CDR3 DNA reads TGTGCCAGTAGCTCAACAGGGGCGGCCAAAAACATTCAGTACTTC.

The CDR3 loop reads CASSSGGPQHF. The DNA of the CDR3 is TGTGCCAGCAGTTCCGGAGGGCCCCAGCATTTT. The J gene is TRBJ1-5, the V gene TRBV27; D unclear. The CDR3 contains 11 residues. V was pared by 4 bases and J by 9 bases, with 7 bases between. From germline, CDR1 is MNHEY and CDR2 SMNVEV (reference sequence).

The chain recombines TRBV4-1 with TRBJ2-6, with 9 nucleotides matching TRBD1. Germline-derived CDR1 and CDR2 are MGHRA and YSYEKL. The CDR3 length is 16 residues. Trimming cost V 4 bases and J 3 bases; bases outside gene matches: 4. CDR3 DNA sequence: TGCGCCAGCAGCCCACAGGGGGCGGGTGGGGCCAACGTCCTGACTTTC. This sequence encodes CASSPQGAGGANVLTF.

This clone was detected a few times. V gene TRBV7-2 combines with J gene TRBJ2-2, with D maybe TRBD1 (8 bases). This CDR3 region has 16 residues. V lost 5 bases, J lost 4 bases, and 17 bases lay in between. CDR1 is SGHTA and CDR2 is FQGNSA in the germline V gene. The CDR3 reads CASSLTGGAVTGELFF. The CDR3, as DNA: TGTGCCAGCAGCCTTACAGGGGGGGCCGTCACCGGGGAGCTGTTTTTT.

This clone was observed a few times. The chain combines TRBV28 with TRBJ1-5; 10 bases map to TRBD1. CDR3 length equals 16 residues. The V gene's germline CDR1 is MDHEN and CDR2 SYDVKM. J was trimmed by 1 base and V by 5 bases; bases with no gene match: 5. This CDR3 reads CASSPGTGESNQPQHF. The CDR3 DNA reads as TGTGCCAGCAGTCCGGGGACAGGGGAGAGCAATCAGCCCCAGCATTTT.

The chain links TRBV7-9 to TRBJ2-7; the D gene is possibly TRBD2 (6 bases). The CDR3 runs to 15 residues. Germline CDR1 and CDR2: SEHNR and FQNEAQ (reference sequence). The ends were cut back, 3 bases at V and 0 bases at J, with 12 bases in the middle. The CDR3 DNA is TGTGCCAGCAGCTTCGTAGCGGAGAGCTCCTACGAGCAGTACTTC. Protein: CASSFVAESSYEQYF.

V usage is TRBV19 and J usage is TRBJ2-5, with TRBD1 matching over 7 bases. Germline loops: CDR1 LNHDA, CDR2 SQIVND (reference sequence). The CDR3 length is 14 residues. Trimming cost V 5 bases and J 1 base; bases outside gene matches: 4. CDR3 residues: CASSGTGAQETQYF. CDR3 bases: TGTGCCAGTAGTGGCACAGGGGCCCAAGAGACCCAGTACTTC.

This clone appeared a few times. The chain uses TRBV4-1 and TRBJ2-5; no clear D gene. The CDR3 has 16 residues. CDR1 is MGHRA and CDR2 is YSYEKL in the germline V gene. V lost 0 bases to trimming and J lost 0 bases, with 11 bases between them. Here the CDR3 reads CASSQESTANQETQYF. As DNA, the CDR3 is TGCGCCAGCAGCCAAGAAAGCACCGCAAACCAAGAGACCCAGTACTTC.

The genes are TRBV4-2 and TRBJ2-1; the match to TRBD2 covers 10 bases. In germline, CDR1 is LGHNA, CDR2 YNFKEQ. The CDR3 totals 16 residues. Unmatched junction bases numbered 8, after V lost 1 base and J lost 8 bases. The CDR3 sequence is CASSQALAGAIDEQFF. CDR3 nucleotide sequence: TGTGCCAGCAGCCAAGCGCTAGCGGGAGCTATAGATGAGCAGTTCTTC.

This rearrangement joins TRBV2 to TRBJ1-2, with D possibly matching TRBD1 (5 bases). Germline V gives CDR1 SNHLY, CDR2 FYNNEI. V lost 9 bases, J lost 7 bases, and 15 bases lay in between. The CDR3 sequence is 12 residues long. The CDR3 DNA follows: TGTGCCAGTTTCCGGGGGGATGCTGGCTACACCTTC. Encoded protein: CASFRGDAGYTF.

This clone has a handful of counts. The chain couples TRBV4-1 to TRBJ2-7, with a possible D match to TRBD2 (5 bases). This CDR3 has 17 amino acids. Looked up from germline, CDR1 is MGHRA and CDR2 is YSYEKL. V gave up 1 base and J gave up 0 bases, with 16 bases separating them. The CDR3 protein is CASSQVQVSGSSYEQYF. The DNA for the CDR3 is TGCGCCAGCAGCCAAGTCCAAGTTAGTGGGAGCTCCTACGAGCAGTACTTC.

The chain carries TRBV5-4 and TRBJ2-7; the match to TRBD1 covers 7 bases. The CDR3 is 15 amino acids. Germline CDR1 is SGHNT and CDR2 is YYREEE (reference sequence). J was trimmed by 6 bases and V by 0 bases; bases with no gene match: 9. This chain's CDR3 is CASSLGDRERIEQYF. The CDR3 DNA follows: TGTGCCAGCAGCTTGGGAGACAGGGAGCGGATCGAGCAGTACTTC.

The CDR3 DNA sequence: TGCAGCGTTGACGGCTCCAGGGGATTGAACACTGAAGCTTTCTTT. Translation: CSVDGSRGLNTEAFF. The chain uses TRBV29-1 and TRBJ1-1; D possibly corresponds to TRBD1 (6 bases). The V end lost 3 bases, the J end lost 0 bases, and 14 bases lay between the germline ends. In germline, CDR1 is SQVTM, CDR2 ANQGSEA. The CDR3 is 15 amino acids.

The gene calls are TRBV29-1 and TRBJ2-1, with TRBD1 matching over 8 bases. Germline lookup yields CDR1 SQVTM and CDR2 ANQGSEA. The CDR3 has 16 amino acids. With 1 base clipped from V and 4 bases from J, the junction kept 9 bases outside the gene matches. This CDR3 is CSVEGLSDRAYNEQFF. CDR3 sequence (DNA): TGCAGCGTTGAAGGGCTCTCGGACAGGGCATACAATGAGCAGTTCTTC.

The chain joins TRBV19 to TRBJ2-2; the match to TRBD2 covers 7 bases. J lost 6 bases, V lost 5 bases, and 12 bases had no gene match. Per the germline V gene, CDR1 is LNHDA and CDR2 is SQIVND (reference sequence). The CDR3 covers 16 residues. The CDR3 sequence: CASSLASGAGAGELFF. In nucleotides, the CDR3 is TGTGCCAGTAGTCTTGCTAGCGGAGCTGGGGCCGGGGAGCTGTTTTTT.

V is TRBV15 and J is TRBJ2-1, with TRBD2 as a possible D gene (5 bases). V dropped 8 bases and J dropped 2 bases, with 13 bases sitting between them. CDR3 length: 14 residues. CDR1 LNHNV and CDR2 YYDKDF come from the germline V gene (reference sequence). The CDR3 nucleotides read TGTGCCACCCGCGAGGAGCGGCCCTACAATGAGCAGTTCTTC. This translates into CATREERPYNEQFF. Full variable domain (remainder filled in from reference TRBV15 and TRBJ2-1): DAMVIQNPRYQVTQFGKPVTLSCSQTLNHNVMYWYQQKSSQAPKLLFHYYDKDFNNEADTPDNFQSRRPNTSFCFLDIRSPGLGDTAMYLCATREERPYNEQFFGPGTRLTVL.

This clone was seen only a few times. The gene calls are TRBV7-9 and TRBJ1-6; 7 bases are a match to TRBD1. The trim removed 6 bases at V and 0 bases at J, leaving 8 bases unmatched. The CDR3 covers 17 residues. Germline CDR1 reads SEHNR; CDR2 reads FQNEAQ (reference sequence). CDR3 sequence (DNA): TGTGCCAGCAGTTCCAGACAGGGCAGCTCCTATAATTCACCCCTCCACTTT. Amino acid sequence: CASSSRQGSSYNSPLHF.